These 22 T cell receptor beta chains originate from one sample sequenced in a study of blood T cells in healthy people across ages. For the second PCR, which ran for 7 to 11 cycles, a sample-barcoded 5' primer and a J-beta primer mix were used. TCRdb passed the 5' RACE reads through MiXCR, listing each CDR3 protein once. The sample lists over 600,000 distinct CDR3 sequences; approximately 40% were seen once. The specimen sequenced was blood. Source of these receptors: an elderly man in good health.

V gene TRBV28 combines with J gene TRBJ2-2; D possibly corresponds to TRBD1 (6 bases). V shed 3 bases and J shed 2 bases, with 13 bases lying between them. The CDR3 covers 16 residues. Germline V gene sequence: CDR1 MDHEN, CDR2 SYDVKM. The CDR3 spells CASSFLQGYNTGELFF. CDR3 coding DNA: TGTGCCAGCAGTTTCCTACAGGGTTATAACACCGGGGAGCTGTTTTTT. The full variable domain, completed using reference TRBV28 and TRBJ2-2, is DVKVTQSSRYLVKRTGEKVFLECVQDMDHENMFWYRQDPGLGLRLIYFSYDVKMKEKGDIPEGYSVSREKKERFSLILESASTNQTSMYLCASSFLQGYNTGELFFGEGSRLTVL.

This clonotype was seen a few times. This chain links TRBV7-2 with TRBJ2-7; D unclear. Germline V CDR1 and CDR2: SGHTA, FQGNSA. CDR3 size: 12 residues. Between the trimmed V and J ends, which lost 2 bases and 5 bases, there was a span of 7 bases. CDR3 amino acids: CASSLLTHEQYF. CDR3 bases: TGTGCCAGCAGCTTACTAACCCACGAGCAGTACTTC. The variable domain in full, with the rest retrieved from reference TRBV7-2 and TRBJ2-7, is GAGVSQSPSNKVTEKGKDVELRCDPISGHTALYWYRQSLGQGLEFLIYFQGNSAPDKSGLPSDRFSAERTGGSVSTLTIQRTQQEDSAVYLCASSLLTHEQYFGPGTRLTVT.

This clonotype showed up many times. The chain couples TRBV27 to TRBJ1-2; 10 bases are a match to TRBD1. The length of the CDR3 is 15 residues. Germline trimming cut 5 bases from V and 7 bases from J; bases unmatched to any gene: 10. CDR1 is MNHEY and CDR2 is SMNVEV in the germline V gene (reference sequence). The CDR3 coding sequence is TGTGCCAGCAGTAACACGGGACAGGGGACTAGTGGCTACACCTTC. This codes for CASSNTGQGTSGYTF.

The rearrangement links TRBV7-2 to TRBJ2-7, with D possibly being TRBD1 (6 bases). CDR3 length: 16 residues. V lost 6 bases to trimming and J lost 0 bases, with 18 bases between them. The germline V gene has CDR1 SGHTA and CDR2 FQGNSA. The CDR3 DNA sequence: TGTGCCAGCAGTCCAGAATTGGTCAGGGGCTCCTACGAGCAGTACTTC. It codes for CASSPELVRGSYEQYF.

The chain employs TRBV29-1 and TRBJ2-6, with D unclear. V was clipped by 0 bases and J by 5 bases, with 5 bases between them. This CDR3 contains 13 residues. CDR1 and CDR2 from the germline V gene are SQVTM and ANQGSEA. CDR3 nucleotides: TGCAGCGTTGAAGACGGACGGGCCAACGTCCTGACTTTC. Protein sequence: CSVEDGRANVLTF.

The V and J genes are TRBV5-1 and TRBJ2-3; 9 bases are a match to TRBD2. CDR1 is SGHRS and CDR2 is YFSETQ in the germline V gene. The CDR3 has 16 residues. Losses at the gene ends were 4 bases for V and 4 bases for J; bases not matched to a gene: 10. CDR3 protein: CASSPQRGGGADTQYF. CDR3 in DNA: TGCGCCAGCAGCCCCCAGCGGGGCGGGGGGGCAGATACGCAGTATTTT.

The chain has TRBV28 and TRBJ1-4; the match to TRBD1 covers 9 bases. Germline trimming cut 7 bases from V and 0 bases from J; bases unmatched to any gene: 12. Germline V gene data show CDR1 as MDHEN and CDR2 as SYDVKM. CDR3 size: 18 residues. CDR3 residues: CASTARGTGTSTNEKLFF. The CDR3, as DNA: TGTGCCAGCACCGCAAGGGGGACAGGGACCTCAACTAATGAAAAACTGTTTTTT.

This clonotype came up a few times. The chain joins TRBV5-1 to TRBJ2-1; TRBD2 matches at 8 bases. Germline loops: CDR1 SGHRS, CDR2 YFSETQ. CDR3 length: 18 residues. The junction had 11 bases not matched to a gene; V was cut back by 3 bases and J by 0 bases. The CDR3 nucleotides are TGCGCCAGCAGCTCACCGTCTAGCGGGCCAAGCTCCTACAATGAGCAGTTCTTC. Its protein is CASSSPSSGPSSYNEQFF.

This clonotype was seen only a few times. The chain uses TRBV29-1 and TRBJ2-3; D remains unclear. Germline CDR1 is SQVTM and CDR2 is ANQGSEA. V lost 1 base and J 3 bases, leaving 14 bases between the germline ends. This CDR3 is built from 15 residues. The CDR3 region has the DNA TGCAGCGTTGAAGTTCAAAGAGGAAGAACAGATACGCAGTATTTT. Its translation is CSVEVQRGRTDTQYF.

The chain combines TRBV5-5 with TRBJ2-5; 7 bases map to TRBD2. There are 18 residues in the CDR3. Per the germline V gene, CDR1 is SGHKS and CDR2 is YYEKEE (reference sequence). Losses at the gene ends were 0 bases for V and 4 bases for J; bases not matched to a gene: 15. The CDR3 here is CASSLAGGVWARGETQYF. The CDR3 nucleotides read TGTGCCAGCAGCTTGGCGGGGGGTGTGTGGGCGAGAGGAGAGACCCAGTACTTC.

This clonotype was detected ten times or more. It may be a read error: a sequence one base away is much more abundant. The chain carries TRBV29-1 and TRBJ2-7; the D is unclear. The CDR3 covers 11 residues. CDR1 is SQVTM, CDR2 ANQGSEA, per germline. CDR3 coding DNA: TGCAGCGGTGAAGAAACCCACGAGCAGTACTTC. The encoded protein is CSGEETHEQYF.

J is TRBJ2-1 and V is TRBV4-3; D is ambiguous. The CDR3 extends over 15 amino acids. Germline V lookup: CDR1 LGHNA, CDR2 YSLEER. The V gene lost 0 bases and the J gene lost 4 bases, with 10 bases spanning the gap. CDR3 amino acids: CASSQDGQRYNEQFF. CDR3 nucleotides: TGCGCCAGCAGCCAAGATGGGCAGAGATACAATGAGCAGTTCTTC.

The chain joins TRBV6-2 or TRBV6-3 to TRBJ2-1, with 11 nucleotides matching TRBD2. This CDR3 is built from 20 residues. CDR1 is MNHEY, CDR2 SVGEGT, per germline. V gave up 2 bases and J gave up 4 bases; unmatched junction bases: 16. The CDR3 nucleotides are TGTGCCAGCAGTTACAGCCTTCGGGCTAGCGGGAGGTCCCGGTACAATGAGCAGTTCTTC. Its protein is CASSYSLRASGRSRYNEQFF.

This clonotype was recorded many times. V usage is TRBV4-3 and J usage is TRBJ2-3, with 14 bases fitting TRBD2. V lost 5 bases and J lost 7; bases outside the gene matches: 5. Germline CDR1 and CDR2: LGHNA and YSLEER. The CDR3 runs 15 residues. For the CDR3, the DNA is TGCGCCAGCAGCGGAGGACTAGCGGGAGGCAATACGCAGTATTTT. Translated: CASSGGLAGGNTQYF.

The chain carries TRBV7-2 and TRBJ2-1, with 10 bases that match TRBD2. The CDR3 totals 14 residues. The J segment lost 9 bases and the V segment lost 7 bases, leaving 9 bases of the junction unmatched. Germline CDR1 reads SGHTA; CDR2 reads FQGNSA. CDR3 residues: CASNLGGLAIEQFF. The CDR3 DNA follows: TGTGCCAGCAACCTCGGGGGACTAGCGATTGAGCAGTTCTTC.

This clonotype was seen a handful of times. The chain carries TRBV7-2 and TRBJ2-7; D assignment may be TRBD1 or TRBD2 (7 bases each). Trimming shortened V by 5 bases and J by 0 bases, and 23 bases separated the two germline ends. CDR3 length equals 18 residues. Germline V gives CDR1 SGHTA, CDR2 FQGNSA. The CDR3 region is CASSQGVPSGLSSYEQYF. Here the CDR3 DNA reads TGTGCCAGCAGCCAGGGGGTCCCTAGCGGTCTGAGCTCCTACGAGCAGTACTTC. Together with reference TRBV7-2 and TRBJ2-7, the CDR3 gives the full variable domain: GAGVSQSPSNKVTEKGKDVELRCDPISGHTALYWYRQSLGQGLEFLIYFQGNSAPDKSGLPSDRFSAERTGGSVSTLTIQRTQQEDSAVYLCASSQGVPSGLSSYEQYFGPGTRLTVT.

This clonotype was seen only once. This sequence joins TRBV5-1 and TRBJ2-3; 10 bases agree with TRBD2. The CDR3 sequence is 16 residues long. After removal of 0 bases from V and 6 bases from J, the junction contained 7 bases not matched to a gene. Germline CDR1 and CDR2: SGHRS and YFSETQ. The DNA of the CDR3 is TGCGCCAGCAGCTTGGGGCCTAGCGGGAGTATGGATACGCAGTATTTT. The encoded protein is CASSLGPSGSMDTQYF.

Many counts were recorded for this clonotype. V gene TRBV7-3 combines with J gene TRBJ2-7; D may match TRBD1 or TRBD2 (5 bases each). Germline V CDR1 and CDR2: SGHTA, FQGTGA. This CDR3 is 13 amino acids long. Trimming stripped 8 bases from V and 2 bases from J, with 13 bases between. The CDR3 DNA sequence: TGTGCCAGCTCACGGGGCTTACCCTACGAGCAGTACTTC. It translates to CASSRGLPYEQYF.

This clonotype occurred a few times. The CDR3: CSATSDTYNEQFF. The CDR3 bases are TGCAGTGCTACTAGCGACACCTACAATGAGCAGTTCTTC. The rearrangement links TRBV20-1 to TRBJ2-1, with D perhaps matching TRBD2 (6 bases). V was trimmed by 4 bases and J by 2 bases, leaving 9 bases between them. Germline V gives CDR1 DFQATT, CDR2 SNEGSKA (reference sequence). The CDR3 has 13 amino acids.

This clonotype has only a few counts. V and J are TRBV20-1 and TRBJ2-3, with 7 bases that match TRBD2. The germline V gene has CDR1 DFQATT and CDR2 SNEGSKA (reference sequence). V was clipped by 1 base and J by 10 bases; unmatched bases: 5. This CDR3 region has 12 residues. In DNA, the CDR3 is TGCAGTGCTAGAGCGGGGCGGGAGTCGCAGTATTTT. It translates to CSARAGRESQYF.

This clonotype was seen at least ten times. V is TRBV6-2 or TRBV6-3 and J is TRBJ2-3; no firm D call. Trimming cost V 0 bases and J 6 bases, with 7 bases left between them. This CDR3 is built from 13 residues. Germline values: CDR1 MNHEY, CDR2 SVGEGT. CDR3 nucleotides: TGTGCCAGCAGTTACTCGCGCGGTGATACGCAGTATTTT. It encodes CASSYSRGDTQYF.

The genes are TRBV7-2 and TRBJ1-1, with unresolved D. With 2 bases removed from V and 0 bases from J, the gap between germline ends came to 7 bases. This CDR3 region has 14 residues. CDR1 and CDR2 (germline): SGHTA, FQGNSA. The CDR3 bases are TGTGCCAGCAGCTTAAAGACATTGAACACTGAAGCTTTCTTT. Translating it yields CASSLKTLNTEAFF.